The sequence of this T cell receptor (beta chain) was determined in a study of identical twins. Findings of the study overall: These conclusions were based on statistical analysis (cross-sectional, not following the same donors). Beta clonotypes that were abundant in cord blood contained fewer insertions, a pattern absent from memory repertoires. Modelling underestimated the level of out-of-frame TCR alpha sharing observed in monozygotic twins.

Germline V CDR1 and CDR2: SGHRS, YFSETQ. The CDR3 length is 14 residues. Germline trimming cut 5 bases from V and 4 bases from J; bases unmatched to any gene: 4. This clonotype was seen a few times. As yet, its antigen is unknown. TCRdb analysed the 5' RACE reads with MiXCR anew, one entry per CDR3 protein. The sample has a few hundred thousand distinct CDR3 sequences; approximately 9.6% are singletons. Another study also made use of these data, one on yellow fever vaccine responses in identical twins. That work states: Twins' vaccine T cell response reportedly seemed partly convergent, partly personalized.

The sequence was obtained from a woman aged 18-29 years in good health. The specimen sequenced was PBMCs. The rearrangement uses TRBV5-1 and TRBJ2-2; 8 bases fit TRBD1. Here the CDR3 DNA reads TGCGCCAGCAGGCCCGGGACAGGCACCGGGGAGCTGTTTTTT. This gives the protein CASRPGTGTGELFF.